This T cell receptor (beta chain) emerged from a study of blood T cell repertoires in COVID-19. About the study: T cells, B-cell-depleted T cells, or PBMCs provided the cDNA or gDNA that served as material.

Those who participated ranged in age from roughly 18 to 100 years and resided in 20 to 30 US areas. Which cohort a participant joined came from the clinical history participants gave. The authors' processing: Estimation of nucleated cell counts relied on the amplification of reference gene primers. Produced via immunoSEQ multiplex PCR; TCRdb's table is partial and in-frame only. Clone size and the V and J calls come from that table; the DNA yielded D and trimming. This sample has about 370,000 clones, with under 90% found just once. Per germline, CDR1 LGHDT and CDR2 YNNKEL (reference sequence). The CDR3 is 19 residues long. After removal of 1 base from V and 6 bases from J, the junction contained 20 bases not matched to a gene.

The chain combines TRBV3-1 (or the pseudogene TRBV3-2) with TRBJ2-7; 8 bases are shared with TRBD2. The receptor comes from a woman in her 30s who had recovered from COVID-19. Sequences were obtained from PBMCs or T cells enriched from blood (not recorded which). Here the CDR3 DNA reads TGTGCCAGCAGCCAAGTAGTGAAACTACCCGGGACTAGAAGTGGCGAGCAGTACTTC. It specifies CASSQVVKLPGTRSGEQYF.